This record looks at one T cell receptor beta chain sequence and its context. V was pared by 6 bases and J by 1 base, with 7 bases between. Germline loops: CDR1 MNHEY, CDR2 SVGAGI. CDR3 length: 12 residues. The data were obtained in a study of neoadjuvant anti-PD-1 for oral cavity cancer. Study-wide context: Patients mostly received three to four biweekly nivolumab doses at 3 mg/kg before surgery.

Time point of the sample: after neoadjuvant nivolumab, at surgical resection. The assay was immunoSEQ multiplex PCR, and TCRdb's table has in-frame clones only and misses some. Here the sample spans about 23,000 clones, roughly a quarter being singletons. The chain combines TRBV6-5 with TRBJ2-7; D is unresolved. Specimen: tumor tissue, collected after nivolumab (anti-PD-1) treatment. This clonotype originated in a person between 40 and 85 years old with oral cavity squamous cell carcinoma. As DNA, the CDR3 is TGTGCCAGCAGCACCGAATCCTACGAGCAGTACTTC. It is translated as CASSTESYEQYF.